A selection of T cell receptor beta chains follows, all from one sample in a study of blood T cells in healthy people across ages. Using its own MiXCR run on the 5' RACE reads, TCRdb lists one record per CDR3 protein. The data hold hundreds of thousands of distinct CDR3 sequences, with 40% to 50% observed a single time. Sequencing was done on a sample of blood. The source of these receptors is a man aged 55 to 70 in good health. The CDR3 runs from the conserved cysteine through the conserved F or W. The order of the fields is D gene, J gene, V gene, clone size, CDR3 DNA, CDR3 protein. The D gene is left open where the match is weak. Clone size is stated in some rows and not others, as once, few, many or a class when expanded.

-	TRBJ2-5	TRBV20-1	many	TGCAGTGCTAGATCGCCGGAGAGCACAACCCAGTACTTC	CSARSPESTTQYF
-	TRBJ2-6	TRBV5-1	few	TGCGCCAGCAGCCAAAACGGGACTCCTCGCTCTGGGGCCAACGTCCTGACTTTC	CASSQNGTPRSGANVLTF
-	TRBJ2-5	TRBV4-1	-	TGCGCCAGCAGCAAAGAAGGTCTTCAATTGGAGACCCAGTACTTC	CASSKEGLQLETQYF
-	TRBJ1-2	TRBV5-5	-	TGTGCCAGCAGCCCGGAGATGACCTATGGCTACACCTTC	CASSPEMTYGYTF
-	TRBJ1-6	TRBV7-3	-	TGTGCCAGCAGCGCGACCGGGACACCCGATTCACCCCTCCACTTT	CASSATGTPDSPLHF
-	TRBJ2-1	TRBV24-1	once	TGTGCCACCAGTGATTTGAACTCCAATGGTGTATACAATGAGCAGTTCTTC	CATSDLNSNGVYNEQFF
-	TRBJ1-5	TRBV7-2	-	TGTGCCAGCAGCTGGCAGGGGAATCAGCCCCAGCATTTT	CASSWQGNQPQHF
-	TRBJ1-6	TRBV4-1	-	TGCGCCAGCAGCCAAGATCAGGGACCCCCAAGGAGTAATTCACCCCTCCACTTT	CASSQDQGPPRSNSPLHF
-	TRBJ1-1	TRBV11-2	-	TGTGCCAGCAGAGACAACAGAAACACTGAAGCTTTCTTT	CASRDNRNTEAFF
TRBD1	TRBJ2-5	TRBV7-9	-	TGTGCCAGCAGCTTTGGACAGGGCGGCGGGACCCAGTACTTC	CASSFGQGGGTQYF
-	TRBJ1-4	TRBV20-1	-	TGCAGTGCTAGTAGCCCCCCTAATGAAAAACTGTTTTTT	CSASSPPNEKLFF
-	TRBJ2-7	TRBV20-1	-	TGCAGTGCTAGCGATGGCATAGCCTACGAGCAGTACTTC	CSASDGIAYEQYF
TRBD2	TRBJ2-3	TRBV15	-	TGTGCCACACAAGCCGGGACTAGCCCAAGCACAGATACGCAGTATTTT	CATQAGTSPSTDTQYF
-	TRBJ1-2	TRBV27	-	TGTGCCAGCAGTTTATTGGGGGCTGACTATGGCTACACCTTC	CASSLLGADYGYTF
-	TRBJ1-1	TRBV12-3/TRBV12-4	few	TGTGCCAGCAGTTTCGGAATCCCGGGTGTTACTGAAGCTTTCTTT	CASSFGIPGVTEAFF
TRBD1	TRBJ1-1	TRBV12-3/TRBV12-4	-	TGTACCAGCAGTCCCGGGACAGGGCTGAACACTGAAGCTTTCTTT	CTSSPGTGLNTEAFF
TRBD1	TRBJ2-5	TRBV5-4	-	TGTGCCAGCACCAATAAGGCAGGGGGCAGGGAGACCCAGTACTTC	CASTNKAGGRETQYF